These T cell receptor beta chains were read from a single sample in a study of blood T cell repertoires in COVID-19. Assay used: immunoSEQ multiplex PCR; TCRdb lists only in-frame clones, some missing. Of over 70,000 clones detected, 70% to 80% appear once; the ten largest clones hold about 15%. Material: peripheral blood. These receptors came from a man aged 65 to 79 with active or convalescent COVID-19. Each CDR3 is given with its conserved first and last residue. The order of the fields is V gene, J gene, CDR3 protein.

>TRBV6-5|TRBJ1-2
CASKPSGVNYGYTF
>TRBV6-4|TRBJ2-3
CASSDGGGETDTQYF
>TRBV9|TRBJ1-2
CASSVAGQQTGGYTF
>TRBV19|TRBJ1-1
CASSIDRGNTEAFF
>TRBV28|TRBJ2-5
CASSLSGETQYF
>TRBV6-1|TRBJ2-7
CASSEMTRGEYEQYF
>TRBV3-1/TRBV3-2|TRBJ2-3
CASSQDRGQGLPYF
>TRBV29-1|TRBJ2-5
CSAQASGQETQYF
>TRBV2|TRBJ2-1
CASSEGSHFNNEQFF
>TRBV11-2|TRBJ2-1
CASSLEPAGEQFF
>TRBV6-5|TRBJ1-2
CASSPLQGANYGYTF
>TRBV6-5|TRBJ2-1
CASSWDRGNEQFF
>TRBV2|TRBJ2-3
CASRAGRTDTQYF
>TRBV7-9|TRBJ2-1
CASSRVLGGNEQFF
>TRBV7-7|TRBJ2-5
CASSSAGEETQYF
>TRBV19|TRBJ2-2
CASTMRVGGELFF
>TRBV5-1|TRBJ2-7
CASSLTTTGSSFGNEQYF
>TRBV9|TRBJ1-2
CASSVAPTGGGNYGYTF
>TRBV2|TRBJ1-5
CASSDGQGAQPQHF
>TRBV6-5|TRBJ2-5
CASSYWGGGDMETQYF
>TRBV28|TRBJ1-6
CASRSGGGNSPLHF
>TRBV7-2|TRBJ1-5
CASSPRTSQEGNQPQHF
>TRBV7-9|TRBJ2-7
CASSLRGESSYEQYF